This paragraph reports one TCR beta chain. Its cognate antigen is unknown. The data originate from a study of cytomegalovirus exposure and HLA in healthy donors. Across the study: Among about 400 genotyped donors, about 85% fell in the Caucasian-associated ancestry cluster.

The study, taken as a whole, reports: Later analysis associated a missense DCLRE1C variant with TCR beta V- and J-gene trimming. 150 to 200 TCR beta chains were listed as cytomegalovirus-associated.

PCR amplification relied on 60 Vbeta primers (plus 13 Jbeta primers). The data were produced by immunoSEQ multiplex PCR, yet TCRdb's version contains in-frame clones alone and is incomplete. The sample lists 100,000 to 150,000 clones; 82% were seen once. The ends lost 7 bases at V and 3 bases at J; junction bases unmatched: 5. CDR3 length equals 13 residues. The germline CDR1 and CDR2 sequences are SGHNT and YYREEE (reference sequence). Whereas donors were nominally healthy upon sampling, unrecorded immune exposures were probable. The TCR was taken from a woman aged 18-30 years in good health and CMV-seronegative. Material: PBMCs. The chain couples TRBV5-4 to TRBJ2-7; the match to TRBD1 covers 9 bases. CDR3: CASRGQGDYEQYF. For the CDR3, the DNA is TGTGCCAGCCGGGGACAGGGCGACTACGAGCAGTACTTC.